This T cell receptor (beta chain) was recorded in a study of kidney transplant recipient with SARS-CoV-2 infection. V lost 4 bases, J lost 3 bases, and 12 bases lay in between. The CDR3 contains 14 residues. Germline V gene sequence: CDR1 SGHDT, CDR2 YYEEEE. TCRdb called the reads again in MiXCR, with one record for every CDR3 protein. In the table there are fewer than 250,000 distinct CDR3 sequences, 25% to 35% of which are singletons. This clonotype came up once. This TCR came from a male patient aged 30 to 40 who had COVID-19 and was a kidney transplant recipient. A subset of T cells may come from the graft donor. The J gene is TRBJ2-3, the V gene TRBV5-6; D gene uncertain. The sample here was a blood sample, taken at baseline and around day 120 from a kidney transplant recipient. The chain's CDR3 is CASSPVGFTDTQYF. DNA for the CDR3: TGTGCCAGCAGCCCCGTGGGGTTTACAGATACGCAGTATTTT.